The present T cell receptor (beta chain) was sequenced within a study of long-term antiretroviral therapy in people with HIV. Germline V lookup: CDR1 SGHAT, CDR2 FQNNGV. The CDR3 has 14 amino acids. V was pared by 3 bases and J by 7 bases, with 4 bases of the junction left unmatched. This clone showed up just once. Its antigen is unknown. The study drew at least one pre-ART and at least two post-ART PBMC samples from every donor. Specimens retained 1-10 million cryopreserved PBMC preceding DNA extraction. Runs used v3.0 of the immunoSEQ assay and were done at survey level. Clones were sequenced by immunoSEQ multiplex PCR, and TCRdb holds only the in-frame ones, with some missing. This sample has more than 20,000 clones, with roughly 89% found just once. Study-wide points: The range of CDR3 lengths in HIV repertoires proved narrower than that found in controls.

This chain links TRBV11-2 with TRBJ2-1, with TRBD2 matching over 9 bases. The sample here was unsorted PBMCs, taken 1.8 years before starting antiretroviral therapy. The sequence came from a man aged 45-65 years with HIV. Here the CDR3 reads CASSFSGGGNEQFF. CDR3 DNA sequence: TGTGCCAGCAGCTTTAGCGGGGGTGGGAATGAGCAGTTCTTC.